Below, one T cell receptor (beta chain) is given with its context. What it binds is not known. This sample's time point: week 35, safety follow-up. The content of each vaccine dose was 300 ug of mutant IDH1 20-mer peptide, and topical imiquimod accompanied it. The data were taken from a study of a mutant IDH1 vaccine in newly diagnosed glioma. On the study more broadly: It was radiotherapy, temozolomide, or both that patients received previously, with most receiving both. Visits designated V12 and V13 were conducted at weeks 35 and 47, respectively.

The data were produced by immunoSEQ multiplex PCR, yet TCRdb's version contains in-frame clones alone and is incomplete. The sample consists of around 53,000 clones, around 80% of them appearing once. Germline-derived CDR1 and CDR2 are MGHRA and YSYEKL. CDR3 length: 14 residues. The V and J ends lost 0 bases and 5 bases respectively, with 10 bases between them. The specimen comprised PBMCs, sampled from a glioma patient whose treatment included an IDH1 peptide vaccine. The TCR was taken from a man in his forties with glioma. This chain uses TRBV4-1 with TRBJ2-5; D remains ambiguous. CDR3 sequence reads: CASSQDAGRETQYF. CDR3 DNA sequence: TGCGCCAGCAGCCAAGATGCTGGACGGGAGACCCAGTACTTC.